The 21 T cell receptor beta chains below come from one sample, sequenced in a study of T cells in severe cutaneous drug reactions. The iRepertoire multiplex PCR system with TCR subtype-specific primers built both bulk and single-cell libraries. TCRdb re-called the multiplex PCR reads and catalogs CDR3 proteins one per entry, DNA excluded. Reported are 9,000 to 13,000 distinct CDR3 sequences; the ten largest clones contain roughly a fifth. The patients sequenced had a carbamazepine-induced Stevens-Johnson syndrome or toxic epidermal necrolysis reaction. The specimen was cells from a skin blister. Source of these receptors: a human donor with Stevens-Johnson syndrome, a severe cutaneous drug reaction.

This clonotype counts as medium-sized by frequency. The CDR3 sequence: CASSYELAGGADTQYF. The V call is TRBV27, the J call TRBJ2-3; TCRdb designates TRBD2, a call that cannot be tested without DNA. This CDR3 is 16 amino acids long. Germline CDR1 and CDR2: MNHEY and SMNVEV (reference sequence).

The CDR3 spells CSVGTSGMDTQYF. This sequence joins TRBV29-1 and TRBJ2-3; the TRBD2 assignment by TCRdb is unverifiable without DNA. From germline, CDR1 is SQVTM and CDR2 ANQGSEA. The CDR3 covers 13 residues.

Its frequency marks this clonotype as medium-sized (0.01 to 0.1%). The rearrangement joins TRBV20-1 to TRBJ2-3; TCRdb calls TRBD1, which cannot be checked without DNA. The CDR3 extends over 12 amino acids. Germline V lookup: CDR1 DFQATT, CDR2 SNEGSKA (reference sequence). CDR3 in amino acids: CSAEEGADTQYF.

The V gene is TRBV29-1, the J gene TRBJ1-1; as DNA is missing, the TRBD1 call by TCRdb cannot be tested. The CDR3 totals 12 residues. CDR1 is SQVTM, CDR2 ANQGSEA, per germline. CDR3 region: CSVNRESTEAFF.

The genes are TRBV29-1 and TRBJ2-7; TCRdb's D call of TRBD1 is untestable without DNA. The length of the CDR3 is 13 residues. Germline CDR1 and CDR2: SQVTM and ANQGSEA. CDR3 sequence reads: CSVVGRGPYEQYF.

CDR3 sequence reads: CSARGGQRSREQYF. This chain links TRBV20-1 with TRBJ2-7; TCRdb lists TRBD1, though no DNA is available to test this call. Germline loops: CDR1 DFQATT, CDR2 SNEGSKA (reference sequence). The CDR3 is 14 residues long.

The gene calls are TRBV20-1 and TRBJ1-5; the TCRdb D gene call, TRBD1, has no DNA to confirm it. The CDR3 has 14 amino acids. Germline CDR1 reads DFQATT; CDR2 reads SNEGSKA (reference sequence). This chain's CDR3 is CSANTGEGNQPQHF.

The chain uses TRBV29-1 and TRBJ2-1. The germline gives CDR1 SQVTM, CDR2 ANQGSEA. The CDR3 sequence is 16 residues long. The CDR3 sequence: CSVTPRQGSSYNEQFF.

V usage is TRBV29-1 and J usage is TRBJ2-1; TCRdb proposes TRBD2, but this gene call is untestable without DNA. CDR3 length equals 17 residues. The germline CDR1 and CDR2 sequences are SQVTM and ANQGSEA. CDR3 residues: CSVEGGLAGGDYNEQFF.

The chain links TRBV29-1 to TRBJ1-1; the D call of TRBD1 rests on TCRdb alone, since no DNA is present to check it. The CDR3 runs 13 residues. Germline CDR1 SQVTM, CDR2 ANQGSEA. The CDR3 loop is CSERQTWNTEAFF.

This clonotype is medium-sized by frequency. The chain links TRBV20-1 to TRBJ2-1. The CDR3 runs 13 residues. Germline assignment: CDR1 DFQATT and CDR2 SNEGSKA (reference sequence). The CDR3 spells CSAERSSYNEQFF.

V gene TRBV10-3 combines with J gene TRBJ1-5; the D call from TCRdb, TRBD1, cannot be confirmed without DNA. The CDR3 is made up of 18 amino acids. Germline-derived CDR1 and CDR2 are ENHRY and SYGVKD. The CDR3 protein is CAISEGGPGDYSNQPQHF.

The rearrangement uses TRBV29-1 and TRBJ2-1; TCRdb designates TRBD2, a call that cannot be tested without DNA. The CDR3 totals 14 residues. Per germline, CDR1 SQVTM and CDR2 ANQGSEA. CDR3 sequence: CSGRGLANKDEQFF.

This clonotype ranks as medium-sized (0.01 to 0.1%) in terms of frequency. The gene calls are TRBV20-1 and TRBJ2-1; TCRdb selects TRBD1, and the lack of DNA leaves this call unchecked. CDR3 size: 14 residues. Germline V lookup: CDR1 DFQATT, CDR2 SNEGSKA (reference sequence). CDR3 loop: CSAYSGVLYNEQFF.

V is TRBV29-1 and J is TRBJ1-1. Germline assignment: CDR1 SQVTM and CDR2 ANQGSEA. This CDR3 is 13 amino acids long. The CDR3 protein is CSVETVPNTEAFF.

The chain links TRBV29-1 to TRBJ1-4. Germline V gene sequence: CDR1 SQVTM, CDR2 ANQGSEA. This CDR3 contains 16 residues. The CDR3 here is CSVVKAASATNEKLFF.

This sequence joins TRBV29-1 and TRBJ2-1; TCRdb's D call of TRBD2 is untestable without DNA. CDR1 is SQVTM, CDR2 ANQGSEA, per germline. CDR3 size: 14 residues. The CDR3: CSVATSGSINEQFF.

The chain recombines TRBV30 with TRBJ1-2; TCRdb selects TRBD1, and the lack of DNA leaves this call unchecked. Germline CDR1 GTSNPN, CDR2 SVGIG (reference sequence). The CDR3 runs to 14 residues. CDR3 loop: CAWIGSGQHYGYTF.

The chain links TRBV20-1 to TRBJ2-5. The CDR3 has 15 residues. Germline values: CDR1 DFQATT, CDR2 SNEGSKA (reference sequence). CDR3 amino acids: CSARGPLASKETQYF.

This chain links TRBV29-1 with TRBJ2-5. CDR1 and CDR2 (germline): SQVTM, ANQGSEA. The CDR3 loop spans 13 amino acids. CDR3 sequence reads: CSVEDGEGETQYF.

The chain combines TRBV29-1 with TRBJ2-3; TCRdb selects TRBD1, and the lack of DNA leaves this call unchecked. Germline CDR1 SQVTM, CDR2 ANQGSEA. CDR3 length: 15 amino acids. The CDR3 loop is CSVITPRTGTDTQYF.